Given below is one T cell receptor (beta chain) in context. These data come from a study of technical replicates of blood from a handful of donors. The method was immunoSEQ multiplex PCR; TCRdb's version includes in-frame clones alone and lacks a portion of them. Of over 80,000 clones in the sample, approximately 96% were seen once. Per germline, CDR1 MNHNY and CDR2 SVGAGI (reference sequence). This CDR3 spans 12 amino acids. After removal of 4 bases from V and 16 bases from J, the junction contained 8 bases not matched to a gene. Sequencing input: T cells isolated from PBMCs. The receptor was derived from a human donor in good health. The gene calls are TRBV6-6 and TRBJ2-1; 9 bases fit TRBD2. The DNA of the CDR3 is TGTGCCAGCAGTTTCTCTAGCGGGGAGGGTTTCTTC. Protein product: CASSFSSGEGFF.